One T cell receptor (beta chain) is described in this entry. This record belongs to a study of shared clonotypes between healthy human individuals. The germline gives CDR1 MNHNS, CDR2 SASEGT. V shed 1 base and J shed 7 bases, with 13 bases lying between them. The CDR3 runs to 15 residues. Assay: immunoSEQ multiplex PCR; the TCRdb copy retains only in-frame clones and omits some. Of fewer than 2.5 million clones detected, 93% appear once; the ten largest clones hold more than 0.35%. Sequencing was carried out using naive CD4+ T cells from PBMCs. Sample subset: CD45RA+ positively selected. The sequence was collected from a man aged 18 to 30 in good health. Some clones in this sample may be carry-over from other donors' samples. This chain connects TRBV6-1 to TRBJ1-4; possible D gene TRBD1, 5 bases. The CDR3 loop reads CASSEDPGSSEKLFF. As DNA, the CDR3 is TGTGCCAGCAGTGAAGATCCAGGGTCCAGTGAAAAACTGTTTTTT.